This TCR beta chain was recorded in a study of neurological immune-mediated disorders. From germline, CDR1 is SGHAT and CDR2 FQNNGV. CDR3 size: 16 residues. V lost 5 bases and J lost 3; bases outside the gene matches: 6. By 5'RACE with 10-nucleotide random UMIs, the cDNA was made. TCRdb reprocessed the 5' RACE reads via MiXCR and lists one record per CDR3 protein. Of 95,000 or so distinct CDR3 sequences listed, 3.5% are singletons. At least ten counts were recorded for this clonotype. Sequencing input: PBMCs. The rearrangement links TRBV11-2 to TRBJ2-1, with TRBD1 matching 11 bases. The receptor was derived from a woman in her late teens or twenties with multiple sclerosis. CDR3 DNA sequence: TGTGCCAGCAGCCCGACCGGGACAGGGGGCTACAATGAGCAGTTCTTC. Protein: CASSPTGTGGYNEQFF.